Sequencing of this T cell receptor (beta chain) was carried out in a study of blood T cell repertoires in COVID-19. Study-level information: The United States, Italy and Spain were the sources of the acute and convalescent COVID-19 samples. Sample material is recorded as cDNA or gDNA derived from T cells, B-cell-depleted T cells, or PBMCs.

Germline V gene sequence: CDR1 SGDLS, CDR2 YYNGEE. The CDR3 runs to 17 residues. Trimming at V came to 0 bases and at J to 0 bases, leaving 5 bases not matched to a gene. The table came from immunoSEQ multiplex PCR; TCRdb's copy has only in-frame clones and leaves some out. The sample yields 350,000 to 400,000 clones, more than 80% seen once. Sample: peripheral blood. This rearrangement joins TRBV9 to TRBJ2-5; 10 nucleotides agree with TRBD2. The source of this sequence is a woman younger than 45 with COVID-19, enrolled during active disease. For the CDR3, the DNA is TGTGCCAGCAGCGTAGGCGCTAGCGGGGGCCACCAAGAGACCCAGTACTTC. Translating it yields CASSVGASGGHQETQYF.